One T cell receptor beta chain is described in this entry. Its antigen is not identified. Germline loops: CDR1 LGHNA, CDR2 YSLEER. CDR3 size: 17 residues. J lost 4 bases, V lost 0 bases, and 4 bases had no gene match. Sequenced by immunoSEQ multiplex PCR; TCRdb stores in-frame clones only, minus some. The sample lists under 400,000 clones; around nine tenths were seen once. Treatment of the sample: around 19 received Ad26.COV2.S at low or high dose, single or two shots; 5 received placebo; per-sample allocation not given. Specimen acquisition occurred on day 63 following the initial vaccine or placebo injection. This specimen comes from a study of Ad26.COV2.S vaccination and SARS-CoV-2 variants. Study details: By the intramuscular route, Ad26.COV2.S was given once, or twice 56 days apart. General study findings and limits: The placebo group had lower spike-specific TCR breadth than the vaccine recipients did. Overall T cell responses may have been underestimated by the analyses of TCR breadth and depth. It was found that vaccine and placebo recipients had similar non-spike TCR breadth.

Sample: peripheral blood, taken in a trial of Ad26.COV2.S vaccine versus placebo. The sequence was collected from a person aged 18-60 years who received the Ad26.COV2.S COVID-19 vaccine or a placebo. The J gene is TRBJ2-1, the V gene TRBV4-3; 12 bases line up with TRBD2. The CDR3 is CASSQDTGLAGYNEQFF. The CDR3 DNA is TGCGCCAGCAGCCAAGATACAGGACTAGCGGGGTACAATGAGCAGTTCTTC.